These 16 T cell receptor beta chains were all obtained from the same sample, sequenced in a study of T-cell reconstitution after alpha-beta-depleted transplantation in children. Preparation of the TCRbeta library was carried out with unique molecular identifiers. TCRdb re-derived calls from the PCR reads in MiXCR, one entry per CDR3 protein. This sample yields about 340,000 distinct CDR3 sequences, of which 10% to 15% are seen a single time; over 3.5% belongs to the top ten. Material: PBMCs, obtained from the stem cell graft. All receptors derive from a human donor who donated a stem cell graft to a child with Fanconi anemia.

The chain is built from TRBV18 and TRBJ2-1; D gene ambiguous. The CDR3 consists of 14 residues. The V gene lost 2 bases and the J gene lost 2 bases, with 7 bases spanning the gap. Looked up from germline, CDR1 is KGHSH and CDR2 is LQKENI. CDR3 in amino acids: CASSPGATYNEQFF. Written as DNA, the CDR3 is TGTGCCAGCTCACCAGGCGCAACCTACAATGAGCAGTTCTTC.

The genes are TRBV3-1 and TRBJ1-6; no reliable D call. V lost 2 bases to trimming and J lost 7 bases, with 12 bases between them. Germline CDR1 LGHDT, CDR2 YNNKEL (reference sequence). This CDR3 has 15 residues. The CDR3 here is CASSQRGLRNSPLHF. For the CDR3, the DNA is TGTGCCAGCAGCCAACGTGGTTTGAGGAATTCACCCCTCCACTTT.

The J gene is TRBJ2-2, the V gene TRBV9; 12 bases map to TRBD2. J gave up 7 bases and V 0 bases, and 4 bases lay outside the gene matches. This CDR3 contains 16 residues. Germline lookup yields CDR1 SGDLS and CDR2 YYNGEE. The CDR3 DNA follows: TGTGCCAGCAGCGTAGCTAGCGGGGGGGCCGGCGGGGAGCTGTTTTTT. Translating it yields CASSVASGGAGGELFF.

Ten or more counts support this clonotype. V is TRBV5-1 and J is TRBJ1-2; TRBD1 aligns across 7 bases. V shed 3 bases and J 2 bases; nucleotides not matched to a gene: 1. CDR3 size: 13 residues. Germline CDR1 is SGHRS and CDR2 is YFSETQ. The chain's CDR3 is CASSSQGNYGYTF. Here the CDR3 DNA reads TGCGCCAGCAGCTCACAGGGGAACTATGGCTACACCTTC.

This clonotype was counted at least ten times. The rearrangement uses TRBV15 and TRBJ2-5, with D perhaps TRBD1 (5 bases). This CDR3 has 15 amino acids. In germline, CDR1 is LNHNV, CDR2 YYDKDF (reference sequence). V was pared by 0 bases and J by 2 bases, with 10 bases between. The CDR3 spells CATSRESQGQETQYF. For the CDR3, the DNA is TGTGCCACCAGCAGAGAGTCCCAGGGACAAGAGACCCAGTACTTC. The full variable domain, its missing parts supplied by reference TRBV15 and TRBJ2-5, is DAMVIQNPRYQVTQFGKPVTLSCSQTLNHNVMYWYQQKSSQAPKLLFHYYDKDFNNEADTPDNFQSRRPNTSFCFLDIRSPGLGDTAMYLCATSRESQGQETQYFGPGTRLLVL.

The chain employs TRBV15 and TRBJ1-2, with D possibly matching TRBD1 (5 bases). V was trimmed by 0 bases and J by 4 bases, leaving 9 bases between them. The CDR3 runs 14 residues. Germline loops: CDR1 LNHNV, CDR2 YYDKDF (reference sequence). This CDR3 is CATSRDGGRYGYTF. Here the CDR3 DNA reads TGTGCCACCAGCAGAGATGGGGGACGCTATGGCTACACCTTC.

The chain has TRBV10-2 and TRBJ2-2, with TRBD2 matching over 7 bases. CDR1 is WSHSY and CDR2 is SAAADI in the germline V gene. V lost 7 bases to trimming and J lost 1 base; unmatched junction nucleotides: 9. CDR3 size: 16 residues. DNA of the CDR3: TGCGCCAGCAATGTCGTGGGCGGGAGGAACACCGGGGAGCTGTTTTTT. It encodes CASNVVGGRNTGELFF.

This clonotype was seen a few times. The chain couples TRBV6-5 to TRBJ2-1, with 10 positions matching TRBD2. The trim removed 3 bases at V and 6 bases at J, leaving 5 bases unmatched. In germline, CDR1 is MNHEY, CDR2 SVGAGI. The CDR3 contains 15 residues. Here the CDR3 DNA reads TGTGCCAGCAGTTATAGTAGCGGGGGGACCAATGAGCAGTTCTTC. Its translation is CASSYSSGGTNEQFF.

This CDR3 is CAWSGTEGQADTQYF. CDR3 bases: TGTGCCTGGAGTGGAACGGAGGGTCAAGCAGATACGCAGTATTTT. The gene calls are TRBV30 and TRBJ2-3; a possible D gene is TRBD2 (6 bases). The CDR3 has 15 amino acids. Deletions cut 1 base from V and 4 bases from J, with 15 bases between. In germline, CDR1 is GTSNPN, CDR2 SVGIG (reference sequence).

This clonotype was recorded a few times. CDR3 loop: CASSLVPPGSQPQHF. CDR3 sequence (DNA): TGTGCCAGCAGCTTAGTACCCCCGGGTAGTCAGCCCCAGCATTTT. The rearrangement links TRBV7-2 to TRBJ1-5; D is unclear. Germline CDR1 is SGHTA and CDR2 is FQGNSA. The CDR3 covers 15 residues. Trimming removed 1 base from V and 6 bases from J, with 13 bases in between.

The table lists this clonotype with many counts. The rearrangement uses TRBV5-6 and TRBJ2-1; D might be TRBD2 (7 bases). The CDR3 runs 15 residues. Trimming stripped 4 bases from V and 5 bases from J, with 16 bases between. Germline CDR1 SGHDT, CDR2 YYEEEE. CDR3 sequence (DNA): TGTGCCAGCAGCCTGAGGGGGGGAATCGACAATGAGCAGTTCTTC. Encoded protein: CASSLRGGIDNEQFF.

This chain links TRBV5-6 with TRBJ1-1; perhaps TRBD1 as D (5 bases). This CDR3 is 14 amino acids long. V lost 5 bases, J lost 5 bases, and 16 bases lay in between. Germline V gene data show CDR1 as SGHDT and CDR2 as YYEEEE. The CDR3 DNA reads as TGTGCCAGCAGTTGGGGGTCATCCTGGACTGAAGCTTTCTTT. Protein: CASSWGSSWTEAFF.

This clonotype was counted a few times. The genes are TRBV4-3 and TRBJ1-1, with unresolved D. CDR3 length: 17 residues. Trimming cost V 0 bases and J 0 bases, with 14 bases left between them. Germline assignment: CDR1 LGHNA and CDR2 YSLEER. In DNA, the CDR3 is TGCGCCAGCAGCCAAGATCGACAAAGCTGGGTGAACACTGAAGCTTTCTTT. Translating it yields CASSQDRQSWVNTEAFF.

The table lists this clonotype with many counts. The chain uses TRBV7-2 and TRBJ2-2; the D is unclear. Looked up from germline, CDR1 is SGHTA and CDR2 is FQGNSA. V was clipped by 1 base and J by 2 bases, with 5 bases between them. This CDR3 has 14 amino acids. As DNA, the CDR3 is TGTGCCAGCAGCTTAGATATTAACACCGGGGAGCTGTTTTTT. Protein product: CASSLDINTGELFF.

The V call is TRBV9, the J call TRBJ2-1, with 8 bases lining up with TRBD2. Germline V lookup: CDR1 SGDLS, CDR2 YYNGEE. The junction had 6 bases not matched to a gene; V was cut back by 0 bases and J by 4 bases. The CDR3 length is 16 residues. The CDR3 reads CASSVATGGSYNEQFF. CDR3 bases: TGTGCCAGCAGCGTAGCTACGGGGGGGAGTTACAATGAGCAGTTCTTC.

The table lists this clonotype with a few counts. The chain couples TRBV29-1 to TRBJ2-1, with 10 positions matching TRBD2. V was pared by 2 bases and J by 9 bases, with 13 bases of the junction left unmatched. The V gene's germline CDR1 is SQVTM and CDR2 ANQGSEA. The CDR3 consists of 16 residues. CDR3 region: CSVEMGPLAGAGEQFF. In DNA form, the CDR3 reads TGCAGCGTTGAAATGGGGCCGCTAGCGGGGGCGGGTGAGCAGTTCTTC.